The clone carrying this T cell receptor beta chain was recorded a few times. The antigen remains unidentified. The sample comes from a study of beta chain features in type 1 diabetes. As every portion of the isolated RNA was reverse transcribed, the sequencing read expressed TCRB transcripts. TCRdb's table, derived via immunoSEQ multiplex PCR, lists solely in-frame clones and lacks some. The sample consists of 200,000 to 250,000 clones, 27% of them appearing once. Study-wide results and caveats: TCRB repertoires of naive, central memory and Treg cells appeared more similar among patients than among healthy donors.

This clonotype was obtained from a young man in good health. Material: central memory CD4+ T cells from blood.

This chain's CDR3 is CACGQGAGYNEQFF. In nucleotides, the CDR3 is TGTGCCTGCGGACAGGGGGCCGGCTACAATGAGCAGTTCTTC. The chain recombines TRBV30 with TRBJ2-1, with 11 bases matching TRBD1. V lost 6 bases and J lost 3; bases outside the gene matches: 4. CDR1 and CDR2 (germline): GTSNPN, SVGIG (reference sequence). CDR3 size: 14 residues.